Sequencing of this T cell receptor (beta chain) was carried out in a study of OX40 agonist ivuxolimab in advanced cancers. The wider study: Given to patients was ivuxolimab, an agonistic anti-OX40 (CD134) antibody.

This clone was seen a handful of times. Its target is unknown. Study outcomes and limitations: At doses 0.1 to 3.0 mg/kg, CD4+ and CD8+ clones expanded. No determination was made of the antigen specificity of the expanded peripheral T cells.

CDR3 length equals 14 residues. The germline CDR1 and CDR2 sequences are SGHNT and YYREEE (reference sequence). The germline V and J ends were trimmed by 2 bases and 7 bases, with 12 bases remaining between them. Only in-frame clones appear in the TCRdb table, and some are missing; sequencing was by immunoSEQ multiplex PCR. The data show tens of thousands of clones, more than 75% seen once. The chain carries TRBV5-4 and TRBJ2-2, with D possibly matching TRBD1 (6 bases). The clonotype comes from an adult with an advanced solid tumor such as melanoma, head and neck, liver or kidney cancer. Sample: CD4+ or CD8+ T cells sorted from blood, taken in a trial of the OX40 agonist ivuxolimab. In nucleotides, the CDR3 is TGTGCCAGCAGCTTAGAGCAGGACAGCGGGGAGCTGTTTTTT. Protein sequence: CASSLEQDSGELFF.